This TCR beta chain was sequenced in a study of a mutant IDH1 vaccine in newly diagnosed glioma. Study summary: Vaccination followed radiotherapy alone by 4-6 weeks, or accompanied temozolomide cycles. Patients arrived already treated with radiotherapy, temozolomide, or both, most having had both.

With respect to this clone: Its antigen is not identified.

The time point was: week 23, last vaccination. Mutant IDH1 20-mer peptide, at 300 ug, made up each vaccine dose, with topical imiquimod. The astrocytomas were IDH1-mutant, ATRX-negative, and WHO grade 3 or 4. Profiling relied on immunoSEQ multiplex PCR, and the TCRdb table lists in-frame clones only, not all of them. The sample consists of approximately 39,000 clones, roughly 76% of them appearing once. Trimming removed 0 bases from V and 5 bases from J, with 19 bases in between. Germline V CDR1 and CDR2: SGHTA, FQGNSA. The CDR3 sequence is 17 residues long. V usage is TRBV7-2 and J usage is TRBJ1-2; no firm D call. This sequence originates from a man aged 35-49 years with glioma. The sequences come from PBMCs, collected from a glioma patient whose treatment included an IDH1 peptide vaccine. CDR3 region: CASSLAPPSAGRYGYTF. CDR3 bases: TGTGCCAGCAGCTTAGCCCCCCCCTCGGCCGGACGGTATGGCTACACCTTC.